The next 5 T cell receptor beta chains were all read from a single sample in a study of CD8 T cells in ankylosing spondylitis. From the 5' RACE reads, TCRdb called clonotypes with MiXCR, one entry per CDR3 protein. Here the sample spans about 300,000 distinct CDR3 sequences, roughly 11% being singletons. Material: blood, either unsorted or a sorted T cell fraction (not recorded which). All receptors come from a female donor with ankylosing spondylitis or in good health (not recorded which).

This clonotype was observed a few times. J is TRBJ2-7 and V is TRBV5-1; D is undetermined. Trimming shortened V by 1 base and J by 6 bases, and 17 bases separated the two germline ends. The CDR3 totals 15 residues. The germline V gene has CDR1 SGHRS and CDR2 YFSETQ. CDR3 loop: CASSLKSPSGGEQYF. In DNA form, the CDR3 reads TGCGCCAGCAGCTTGAAGTCACCGTCCGGTGGCGAGCAGTACTTC.

This clonotype was picked up many times. The genes are TRBV5-1 and TRBJ1-4; D is perhaps TRBD1 (6 bases). The CDR3 totals 14 residues. Deletions cut 4 bases from V and 8 bases from J, with 15 bases between. Germline V gene sequence: CDR1 SGHRS, CDR2 YFSETQ. The CDR3 nucleotides read TGCGCCAGCAGCGGAACACAGGGAATCGAAAAACTGTTTTTT. Residues: CASSGTQGIEKLFF.

This clonotype came up many times. The rearrangement joins TRBV5-1 to TRBJ2-7; D perhaps matches TRBD1 (5 bases). There are 15 residues in the CDR3. Germline loops: CDR1 SGHRS, CDR2 YFSETQ. With 4 bases removed from V and 0 bases from J, the gap between germline ends came to 14 bases. CDR3 residues: CASSPLDSSSYEQYF. The DNA for the CDR3 is TGCGCCAGCAGCCCGCTTGACAGCAGCTCCTACGAGCAGTACTTC. The variable domain in full, completed from reference TRBV5-1 and TRBJ2-7, reads KAGVTQTPRYLIKTRGQQVTLSCSPISGHRSVSWYQQTPGQGLQFLFEYFSETQRNKGNFPGRFSGRQFSNSRSEMNVSTLELGDSALYLCASSPLDSSSYEQYFGPGTRLTVT.

This clonotype was detected many times. The rearrangement joins TRBV29-1 to TRBJ2-3, with D hard to call. The CDR3 totals 11 residues. V was pared by 7 bases and J by 3 bases, with 8 bases between. CDR1 SQVTM and CDR2 ANQGSEA come from the germline V gene. The CDR3 DNA is TGCAGCGAGGGATCGACAGATACGCAGTATTTT. It translates to CSEGSTDTQYF.

This clonotype came up many times. V is TRBV7-8 and J is TRBJ1-1; a weak D match, TRBD1 (5 bases). V was pared by 1 base and J by 10 bases, with 10 bases between. CDR3 length equals 12 residues. Germline V lookup: CDR1 SGHVS, CDR2 FQNEAQ. The CDR3 loop reads CASSLDAGGAFF. DNA for the CDR3: TGTGCCAGCAGCTTAGATGCGGGGGGAGCTTTCTTT.